Below, 10 T cell receptor beta chains from the same sample are listed, as sequenced in a study of identical twins. A single record per CDR3 protein comes from TCRdb applying MiXCR to the 5' RACE reads. The profile shows some 900,000 distinct CDR3 sequences, over 9% of them singletons. These data were also reused for a study on yellow fever vaccine responses in identical twins.

Sequences were obtained from PBMCs. The receptors were sampled from a woman between 18 and 29 years old in good health.

This clonotype appeared many times. The rearrangement uses TRBV12-3 or TRBV12-4 and TRBJ2-1; D is perhaps TRBD1 (6 bases). Trimming shortened V by 7 bases and J by 7 bases, and 11 bases separated the two germline ends. CDR3 length equals 12 residues. CDR3 DNA: TGTGCCAGCACGAGAGGGGGTAATGAGCAGTTCTTC. Protein product: CASTRGGNEQFF.

This clonotype was detected many times. This chain connects TRBV7-3 to TRBJ2-1; D unresolved. V gave up 2 bases and J gave up 6 bases, with 8 bases separating them. Germline CDR1 SGHTA, CDR2 FQGTGA. The CDR3 contains 13 residues. The CDR3 loop reads CASSLDKGNEQFF. CDR3 nucleotide sequence: TGTGCCAGCAGCTTAGATAAGGGCAATGAGCAGTTCTTC.

V is TRBV12-3 or TRBV12-4 and J is TRBJ1-2, with 9 bases identical to TRBD1. The CDR3 totals 15 residues. V shed 4 bases, J shed 4 bases, and the junction held 7 bases outside the gene matches. CDR3 protein: CASSSTGTGTYGYTF. The CDR3 DNA reads as TGTGCCAGCAGTTCTACCGGGACAGGGACCTATGGCTACACCTTC.

This clonotype was counted between two and nine times. CDR3 DNA sequence: TGTGCCAGCAGTTACGTGGGACTAGCGGGAGTTGAGCAGTTCTTC. Its protein is CASSYVGLAGVEQFF. V is TRBV6-5 and J is TRBJ2-1; 14 bases are shared with TRBD2. Germline trimming cut 2 bases from V and 9 bases from J; bases unmatched to any gene: 3. CDR1 MNHEY and CDR2 SVGAGI come from the germline V gene. The CDR3 length is 15 residues.

The chain couples TRBV18 to TRBJ2-7; D not certain. The CDR3 is 12 residues long. V lost 3 bases, J lost 3 bases, and 6 bases lay in between. Germline V lookup: CDR1 KGHSH, CDR2 LQKENI. The CDR3 loop is CASSPESYEQYF. In DNA, the CDR3 is TGTGCCAGCTCACCCGAGAGCTACGAGCAGTACTTC.

This clonotype has only a few counts. The rearrangement links TRBV6-1 to TRBJ2-2; 10 bases are a match to TRBD2. There are 15 residues in the CDR3. Germline CDR1 is MNHNS and CDR2 is SASEGT. The J segment lost 5 bases and the V segment lost 7 bases, leaving 7 bases of the junction unmatched. DNA for the CDR3: TGTGCCAGCACGGTCCTAGCGGGAGATACCGGGGAGCTGTTTTTT. This translates into CASTVLAGDTGELFF.

The CDR3 region has the DNA TGTGCCAGCAGCTCACCATCGACTACTAATGAAAAACTGTTTTTT. Translating it yields CASSSPSTTNEKLFF. The genes are TRBV9 and TRBJ1-4; D is uncertain. CDR1 and CDR2 from the germline V gene are SGDLS and YYNGEE. The V gene lost 4 bases and the J gene lost 2 bases, with 12 bases spanning the gap. This CDR3 region has 15 residues. Together with reference TRBV9 and TRBJ1-4, the CDR3 gives the full variable domain: DSGVTQTPKHLITATGQRVTLRCSPRSGDLSVYWYQQSLDQGLQFLIQYYNGEERAKGNILERFSAQQFPDLHSELNLSSLELGDSALYFCASSSPSTTNEKLFFGSGTQLSVL.

V is TRBV12-5 and J is TRBJ1-1; D remains unclear. The CDR3 sequence is 11 residues long. The V end was cut by 6 bases, the J end by 2 bases, with 4 bases between. Germline CDR1 and CDR2: LGHNT and FRNRAP. As DNA, the CDR3 is TGTGCTAGTGGGGATAACACTGAAGCTTTCTTT. Translating it yields CASGDNTEAFF.

This clonotype has a count of ten or more. V gene TRBV7-3 combines with J gene TRBJ2-2; 8 bases are shared with TRBD2. Unmatched junction bases numbered 6, after V lost 5 bases and J lost 7 bases. Germline V gives CDR1 SGHTA, CDR2 FQGTGA. This CDR3 comprises 14 residues. CDR3 in DNA: TGTGCCAGCAGCCCTCGACTAGCGAACGGGGAGCTGTTTTTT. It specifies CASSPRLANGELFF.

This clonotype has more than one count but fewer than ten. Here the CDR3 reads CASSLGSEGYTF. The CDR3 DNA sequence: TGCGCCAGCAGCTTAGGTAGCGAGGGCTACACCTTC. This sequence joins TRBV5-1 and TRBJ1-2; D not resolved. CDR3 length: 12 amino acids. V shed 2 bases and J shed 8 bases, with 10 bases lying between them. Germline V gene lookup returns CDR1 SGHRS and CDR2 YFSETQ.